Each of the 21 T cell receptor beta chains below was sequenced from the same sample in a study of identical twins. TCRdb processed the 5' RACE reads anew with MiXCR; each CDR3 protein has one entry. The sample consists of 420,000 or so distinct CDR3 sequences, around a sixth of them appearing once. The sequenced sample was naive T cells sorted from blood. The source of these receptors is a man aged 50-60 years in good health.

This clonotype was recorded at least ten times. The CDR3 is CSARDYSPTRNAYEQYF. The CDR3 DNA follows: TGCAGTGCTAGAGATTATTCCCCGACAAGGAATGCCTACGAGCAGTACTTC. The rearrangement joins TRBV20-1 to TRBJ2-7; the D is unclear. The CDR3 spans 17 residues. Trimming cost V 0 bases and J 2 bases, with 20 bases left between them. CDR1 DFQATT and CDR2 SNEGSKA come from the germline V gene (reference sequence).

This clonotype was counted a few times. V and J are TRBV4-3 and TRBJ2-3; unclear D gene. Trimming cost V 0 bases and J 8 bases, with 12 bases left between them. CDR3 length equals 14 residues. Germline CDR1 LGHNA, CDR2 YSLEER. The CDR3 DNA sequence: TGCGCCAGCAGCCAAGATAGATGGGTTGCTACGCAGTATTTT. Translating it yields CASSQDRWVATQYF.

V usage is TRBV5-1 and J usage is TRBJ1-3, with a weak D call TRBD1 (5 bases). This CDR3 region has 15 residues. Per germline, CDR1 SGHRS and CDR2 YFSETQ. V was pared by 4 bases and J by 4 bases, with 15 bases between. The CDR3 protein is CASSGDGARGNTIYF. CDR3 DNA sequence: TGCGCCAGCAGCGGGGACGGCGCCCGGGGAAACACCATATATTTT.

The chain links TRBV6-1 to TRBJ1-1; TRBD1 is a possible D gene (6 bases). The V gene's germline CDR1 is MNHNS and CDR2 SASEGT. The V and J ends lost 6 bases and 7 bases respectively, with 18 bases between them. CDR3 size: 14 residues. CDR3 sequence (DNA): TGTGCCAGCAGCCTCCAGGGGAGAGGCGGTGAAGCTTTCTTT. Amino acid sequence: CASSLQGRGGEAFF.

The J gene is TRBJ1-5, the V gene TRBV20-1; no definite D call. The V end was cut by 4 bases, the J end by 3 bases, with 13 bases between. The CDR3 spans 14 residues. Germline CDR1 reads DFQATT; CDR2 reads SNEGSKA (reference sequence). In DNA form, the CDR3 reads TGCAGTGCTATAGAGGCGAAATTCAATCAGCCCCAGCATTTT. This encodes CSAIEAKFNQPQHF.

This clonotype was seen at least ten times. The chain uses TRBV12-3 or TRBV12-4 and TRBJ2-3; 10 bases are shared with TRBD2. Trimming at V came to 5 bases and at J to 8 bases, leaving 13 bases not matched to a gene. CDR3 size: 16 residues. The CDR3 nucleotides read TGTGCCAGCAGTCCACCAAGCGGGGGGGCCTTTGGTACGCAGTATTTT. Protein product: CASSPPSGGAFGTQYF.

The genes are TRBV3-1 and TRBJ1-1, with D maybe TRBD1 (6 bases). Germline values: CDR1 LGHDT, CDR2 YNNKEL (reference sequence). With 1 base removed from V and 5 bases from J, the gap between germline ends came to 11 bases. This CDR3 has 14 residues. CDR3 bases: TGTGCCAGCAGCCAAGCGCTTAGGGGGACTGAAGCTTTCTTT. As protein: CASSQALRGTEAFF.

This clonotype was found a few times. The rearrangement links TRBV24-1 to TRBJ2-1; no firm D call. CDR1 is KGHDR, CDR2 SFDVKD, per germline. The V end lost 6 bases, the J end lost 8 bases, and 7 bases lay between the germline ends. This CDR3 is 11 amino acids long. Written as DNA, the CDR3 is TGTGCCACCAGTAGAGGATATGAGCAGTTCTTC. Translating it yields CATSRGYEQFF.

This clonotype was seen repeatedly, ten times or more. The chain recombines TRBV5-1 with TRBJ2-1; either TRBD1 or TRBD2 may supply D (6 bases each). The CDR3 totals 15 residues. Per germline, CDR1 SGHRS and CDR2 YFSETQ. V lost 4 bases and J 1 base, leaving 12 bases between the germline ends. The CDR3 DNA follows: TGCGCCAGCAGCCTCGGAGGGGGTTCCTACAATGAGCAGTTCTTC. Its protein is CASSLGGGSYNEQFF. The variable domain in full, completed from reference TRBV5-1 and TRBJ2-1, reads KAGVTQTPRYLIKTRGQQVTLSCSPISGHRSVSWYQQTPGQGLQFLFEYFSETQRNKGNFPGRFSGRQFSNSRSEMNVSTLELGDSALYLCASSLGGGSYNEQFFGPGTRLTVL.

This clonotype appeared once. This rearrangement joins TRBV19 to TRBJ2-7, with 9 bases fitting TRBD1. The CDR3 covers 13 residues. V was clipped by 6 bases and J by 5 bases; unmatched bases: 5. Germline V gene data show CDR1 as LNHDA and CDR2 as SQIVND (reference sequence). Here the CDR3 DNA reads TGTGCCAGTAGAGGGACAGGGTACAACGAGCAGTACTTC. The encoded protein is CASRGTGYNEQYF.

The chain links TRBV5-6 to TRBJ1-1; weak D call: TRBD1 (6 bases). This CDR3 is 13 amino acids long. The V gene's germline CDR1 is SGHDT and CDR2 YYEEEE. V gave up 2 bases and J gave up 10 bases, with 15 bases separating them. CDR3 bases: TGTGCCAGCAGCTTTGGCAGGGGCCTGGGAGCTTTCTTT. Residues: CASSFGRGLGAFF.

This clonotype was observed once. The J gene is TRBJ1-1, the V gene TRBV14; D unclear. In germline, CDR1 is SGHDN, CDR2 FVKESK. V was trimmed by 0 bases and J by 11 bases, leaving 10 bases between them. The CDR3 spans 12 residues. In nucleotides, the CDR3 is TGTGCCAGCAGCCAAGATCGGAGAACGGCTTTCTTT. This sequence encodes CASSQDRRTAFF.

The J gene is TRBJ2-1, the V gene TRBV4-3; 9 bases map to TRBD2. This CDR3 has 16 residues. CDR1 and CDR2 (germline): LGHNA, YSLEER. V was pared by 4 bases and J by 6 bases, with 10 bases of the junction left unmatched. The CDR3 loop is CASSRASGDPFNEQFF. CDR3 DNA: TGCGCCAGCAGCCGAGCTAGCGGGGACCCTTTCAATGAGCAGTTCTTC.

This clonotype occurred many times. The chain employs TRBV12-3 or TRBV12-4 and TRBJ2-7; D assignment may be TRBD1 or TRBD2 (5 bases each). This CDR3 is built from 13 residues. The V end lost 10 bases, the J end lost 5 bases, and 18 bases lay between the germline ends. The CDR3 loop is CATKESGPNEQYF. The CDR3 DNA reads TGTGCCACGAAAGAATCGGGGCCGAACGAGCAGTACTTC.

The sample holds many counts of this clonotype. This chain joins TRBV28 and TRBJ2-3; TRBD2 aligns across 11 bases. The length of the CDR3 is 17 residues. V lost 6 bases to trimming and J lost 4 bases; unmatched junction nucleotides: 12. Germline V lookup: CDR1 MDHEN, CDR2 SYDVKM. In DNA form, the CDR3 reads TGTGCCAGCAGCCTACCCACCCTAGCGGGAGGACCAGATACGCAGTATTTT. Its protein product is CASSLPTLAGGPDTQYF.

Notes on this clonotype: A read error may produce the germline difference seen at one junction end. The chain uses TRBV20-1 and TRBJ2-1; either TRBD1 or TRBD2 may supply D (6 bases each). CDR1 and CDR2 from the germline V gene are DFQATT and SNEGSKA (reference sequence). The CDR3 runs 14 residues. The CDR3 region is CSVRRDSRGAEQFF. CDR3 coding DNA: TGCAGTGTTAGAAGGGACTCAAGGGGGGCTGAGCAGTTCTTC.

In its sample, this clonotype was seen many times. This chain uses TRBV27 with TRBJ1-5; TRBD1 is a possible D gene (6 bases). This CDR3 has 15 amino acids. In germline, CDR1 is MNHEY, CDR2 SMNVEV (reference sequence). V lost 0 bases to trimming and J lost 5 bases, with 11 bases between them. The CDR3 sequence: CASSLSAGAYQPQHF. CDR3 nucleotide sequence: TGTGCCAGCAGTTTATCGGCAGGGGCATATCAGCCCCAGCATTTT.

The DNA for the CDR3 is TGTGCCAGCTCACCCAGGGACAGGGTGAACACTGAAGCTTTCTTT. It specifies CASSPRDRVNTEAFF. The V call is TRBV18, the J call TRBJ1-1; TRBD1 matches at 9 bases. Germline assignment: CDR1 KGHSH and CDR2 LQKENI. The CDR3 runs to 15 residues. V was clipped by 3 bases and J by 0 bases; unmatched bases: 2.

CDR3 sequence reads: CASRRTGRHEKLFF. CDR3 DNA: TGTGCCAGCAGGCGGACAGGACGACATGAAAAACTGTTTTTT. This sequence joins TRBV6-2 or TRBV6-3 and TRBJ1-4, with 7 positions matching TRBD1. Germline CDR1 is MNHEY and CDR2 is SVGEGT. The J segment lost 6 bases and the V segment lost 6 bases, leaving 7 bases of the junction unmatched. The CDR3 is 14 residues long.

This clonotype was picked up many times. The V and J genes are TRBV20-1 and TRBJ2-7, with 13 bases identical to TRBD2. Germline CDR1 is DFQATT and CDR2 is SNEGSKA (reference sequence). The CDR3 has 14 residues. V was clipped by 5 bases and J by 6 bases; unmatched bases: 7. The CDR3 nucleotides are TGCAGTGCTCAAGGGACTAGCGGGAACTCCGAGCAGTACTTC. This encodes CSAQGTSGNSEQYF.

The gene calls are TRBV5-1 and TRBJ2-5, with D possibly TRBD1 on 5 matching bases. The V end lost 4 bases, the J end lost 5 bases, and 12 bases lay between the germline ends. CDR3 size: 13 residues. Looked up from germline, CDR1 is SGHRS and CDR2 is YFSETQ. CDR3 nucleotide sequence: TGCGCCAGCAGCCCGACAGTCCGCGAGACCCAGTACTTC. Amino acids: CASSPTVRETQYF.